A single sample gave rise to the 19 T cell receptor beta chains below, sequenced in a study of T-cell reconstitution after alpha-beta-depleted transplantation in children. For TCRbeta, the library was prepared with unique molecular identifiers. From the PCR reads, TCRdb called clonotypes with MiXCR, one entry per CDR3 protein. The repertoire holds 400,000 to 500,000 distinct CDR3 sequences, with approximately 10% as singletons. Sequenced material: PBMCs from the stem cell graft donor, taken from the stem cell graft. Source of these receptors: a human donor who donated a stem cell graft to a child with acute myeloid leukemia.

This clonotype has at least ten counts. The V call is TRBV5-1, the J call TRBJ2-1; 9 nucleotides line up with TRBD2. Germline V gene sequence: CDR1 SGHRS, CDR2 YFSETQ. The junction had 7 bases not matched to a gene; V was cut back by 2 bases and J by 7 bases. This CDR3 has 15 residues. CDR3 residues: CASSFGGGVRNEQFF. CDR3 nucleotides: TGCGCCAGCAGCTTCGGCGGGGGGGTAAGAAATGAGCAGTTCTTC.

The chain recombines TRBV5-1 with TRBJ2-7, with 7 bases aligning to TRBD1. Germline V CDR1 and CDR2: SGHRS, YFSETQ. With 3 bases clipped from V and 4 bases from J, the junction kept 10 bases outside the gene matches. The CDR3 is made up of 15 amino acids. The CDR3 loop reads CASSSTGIDSYEQYF. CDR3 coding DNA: TGCGCCAGCAGCTCGACAGGGATCGATTCGTACGAGCAGTACTTC.

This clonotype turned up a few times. Here the CDR3 DNA reads TGCAGCGGGGGTGGATTTGAGCAGTTCTTC. Protein: CSGGGFEQFF. The chain joins TRBV29-1 to TRBJ2-1; D gene unclear. The germline V gene has CDR1 SQVTM and CDR2 ANQGSEA. V was shortened by 7 bases and J by 9 bases, with 10 bases between the two germline ends. The CDR3 covers 10 residues.

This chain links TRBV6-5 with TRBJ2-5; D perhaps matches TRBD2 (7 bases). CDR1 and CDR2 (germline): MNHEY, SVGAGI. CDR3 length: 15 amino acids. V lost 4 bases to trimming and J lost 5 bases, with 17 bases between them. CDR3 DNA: TGTGCCAGCAGTTCCCAGTCGGGGGGCAGCGAGACCCAGTACTTC. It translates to CASSSQSGGSETQYF.

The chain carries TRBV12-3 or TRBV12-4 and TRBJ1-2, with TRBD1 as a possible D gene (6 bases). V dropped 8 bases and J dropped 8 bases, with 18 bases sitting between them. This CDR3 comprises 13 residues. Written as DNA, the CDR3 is TGTGCCAGCGTAATTCTGGGGGCGCGGGGCTACACCTTC. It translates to CASVILGARGYTF.

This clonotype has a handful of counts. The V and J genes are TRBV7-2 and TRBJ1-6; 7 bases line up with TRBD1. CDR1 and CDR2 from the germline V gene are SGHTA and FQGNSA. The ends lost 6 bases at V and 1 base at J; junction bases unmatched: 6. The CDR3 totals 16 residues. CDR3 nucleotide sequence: TGTGCCAGCAGTCCGGGACAGCTGTCCTATAATTCACCCCTCCACTTT. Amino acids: CASSPGQLSYNSPLHF.

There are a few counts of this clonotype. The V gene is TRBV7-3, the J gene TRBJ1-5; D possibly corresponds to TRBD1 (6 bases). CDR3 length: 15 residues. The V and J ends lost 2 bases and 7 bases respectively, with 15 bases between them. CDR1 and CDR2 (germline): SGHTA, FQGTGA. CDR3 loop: CASSLGQGSSQPQHF. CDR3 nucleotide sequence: TGTGCCAGCAGCTTAGGGCAGGGGTCCAGCCAGCCCCAGCATTTT.

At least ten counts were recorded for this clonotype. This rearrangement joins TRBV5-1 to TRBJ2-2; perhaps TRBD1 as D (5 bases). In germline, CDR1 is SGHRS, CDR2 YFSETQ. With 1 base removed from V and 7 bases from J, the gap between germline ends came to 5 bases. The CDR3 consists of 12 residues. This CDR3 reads CASSLRGGELFF. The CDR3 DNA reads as TGCGCCAGCAGCTTGAGGGGCGGGGAGCTGTTTTTT.

CDR3 coding DNA: TGCGCCAGCAGCCAAGGGGGGGTGGGCGAACGCTACGAGCAGTACTTC. It translates to CASSQGGVGERYEQYF. The chain couples TRBV4-3 to TRBJ2-7, with D perhaps matching TRBD2 (6 bases). Deletions cut 1 base from V and 3 bases from J, with 16 bases between. CDR1 and CDR2 (germline): LGHNA, YSLEER. The CDR3 loop spans 16 amino acids.

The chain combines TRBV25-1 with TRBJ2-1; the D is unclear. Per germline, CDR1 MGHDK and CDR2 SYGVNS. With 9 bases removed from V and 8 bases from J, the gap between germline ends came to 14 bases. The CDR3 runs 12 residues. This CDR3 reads CASSIIADEQFF. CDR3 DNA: TGTGCCAGTTCAATAATAGCAGATGAGCAGTTCTTC.

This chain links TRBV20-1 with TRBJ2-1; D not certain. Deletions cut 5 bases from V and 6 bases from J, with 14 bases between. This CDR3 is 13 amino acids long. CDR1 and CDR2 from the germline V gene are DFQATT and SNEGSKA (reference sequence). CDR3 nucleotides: TGCAGTGCTCCTGACTCCATGCGCAATGAGCAGTTCTTC. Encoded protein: CSAPDSMRNEQFF.

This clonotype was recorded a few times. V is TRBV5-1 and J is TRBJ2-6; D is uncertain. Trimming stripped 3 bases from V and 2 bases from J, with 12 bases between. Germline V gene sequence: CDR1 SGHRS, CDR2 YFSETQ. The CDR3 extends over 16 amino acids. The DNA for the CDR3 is TGCGCCAGCAGCTCGGCACAAGGACCTGGGGCCAACGTCCTGACTTTC. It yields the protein CASSSAQGPGANVLTF. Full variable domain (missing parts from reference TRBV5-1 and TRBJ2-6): KAGVTQTPRYLIKTRGQQVTLSCSPISGHRSVSWYQQTPGQGLQFLFEYFSETQRNKGNFPGRFSGRQFSNSRSEMNVSTLELGDSALYLCASSSAQGPGANVLTFGAGSRLTVL.

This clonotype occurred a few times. CDR3 in amino acids: CASSDSLGGGTDTQYF. The CDR3 DNA reads TGCGCCAGCAGCGATAGTTTAGGGGGCGGCACAGATACGCAGTATTTT. The rearrangement uses TRBV5-1 and TRBJ2-3, with TRBD1 identical over 7 bases. Unmatched junction bases numbered 9, after V lost 4 bases and J lost 1 base. Germline lookup yields CDR1 SGHRS and CDR2 YFSETQ. The CDR3 runs 16 residues.

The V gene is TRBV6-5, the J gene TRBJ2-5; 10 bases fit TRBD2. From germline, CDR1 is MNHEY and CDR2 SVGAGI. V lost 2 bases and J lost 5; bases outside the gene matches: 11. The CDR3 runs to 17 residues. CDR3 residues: CASSYLISGGRGETQYF. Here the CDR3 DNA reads TGTGCCAGCAGTTACCTAATTAGCGGGGGGAGAGGTGAGACCCAGTACTTC.

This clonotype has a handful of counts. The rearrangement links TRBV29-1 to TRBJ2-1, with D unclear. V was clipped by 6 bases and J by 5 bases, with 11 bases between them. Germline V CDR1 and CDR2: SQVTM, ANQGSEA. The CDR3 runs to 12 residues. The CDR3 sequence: CSVSVTDNEQFF. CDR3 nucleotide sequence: TGCAGCGTCTCAGTGACGGACAATGAGCAGTTCTTC.

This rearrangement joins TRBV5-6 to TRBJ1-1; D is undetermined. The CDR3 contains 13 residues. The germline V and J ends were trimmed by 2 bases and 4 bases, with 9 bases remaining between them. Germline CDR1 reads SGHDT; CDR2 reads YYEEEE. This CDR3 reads CASSFGVGTEAFF. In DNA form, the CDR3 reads TGTGCCAGCAGCTTCGGGGTAGGCACTGAAGCTTTCTTT.

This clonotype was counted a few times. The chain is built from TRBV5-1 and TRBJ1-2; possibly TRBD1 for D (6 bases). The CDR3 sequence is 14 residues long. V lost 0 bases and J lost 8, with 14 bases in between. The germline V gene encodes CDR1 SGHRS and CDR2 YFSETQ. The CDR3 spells CASSLEGSGVGYTF. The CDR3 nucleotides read TGCGCCAGCAGCTTGGAAGGTTCAGGGGTCGGCTACACCTTC.

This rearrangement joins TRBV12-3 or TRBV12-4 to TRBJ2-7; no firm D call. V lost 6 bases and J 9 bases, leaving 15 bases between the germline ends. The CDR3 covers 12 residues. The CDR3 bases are TGTGCCAGCAGCACCCCCCCGTTTGGGCAGTACTTC. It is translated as CASSTPPFGQYF.

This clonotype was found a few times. CDR3 coding DNA: TGTGCCAGCAGCCTTTCTTCAGCAACTAGCGGGACGCAGTATTTT. Its translation is CASSLSSATSGTQYF. The chain combines TRBV11-2 with TRBJ2-3; 9 nucleotides match TRBD2. The CDR3 spans 15 residues. V shed 5 bases, J shed 9 bases, and the junction held 12 bases outside the gene matches. Germline CDR1 reads SGHAT; CDR2 reads FQNNGV.